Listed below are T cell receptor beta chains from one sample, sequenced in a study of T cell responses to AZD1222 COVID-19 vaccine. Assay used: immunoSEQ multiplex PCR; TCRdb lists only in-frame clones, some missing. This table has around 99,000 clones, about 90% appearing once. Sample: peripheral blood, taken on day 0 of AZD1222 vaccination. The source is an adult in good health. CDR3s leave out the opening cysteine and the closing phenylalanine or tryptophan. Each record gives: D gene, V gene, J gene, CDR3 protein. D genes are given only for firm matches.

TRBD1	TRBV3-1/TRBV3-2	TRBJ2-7	ASSQGPDRGSYEQY
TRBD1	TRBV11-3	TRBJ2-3	ASSPGTGMVDTQY
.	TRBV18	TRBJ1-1	ASGVQQGMNTEAF
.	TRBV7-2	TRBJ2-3	ASSPPGLDTQY
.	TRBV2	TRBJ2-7	ASSIGLGFYEQY
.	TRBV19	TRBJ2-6	ASRSTGAGANVLT
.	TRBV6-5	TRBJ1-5	ASSPPDQPQH
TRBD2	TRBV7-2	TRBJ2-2	ASSLGWGPGGSSGELF
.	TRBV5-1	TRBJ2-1	ASSFQRTEQF
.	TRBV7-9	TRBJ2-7	ASSLEGQPQY
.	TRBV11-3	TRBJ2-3	ASSLGGATDTQY
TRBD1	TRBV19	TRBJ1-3	ASRTGTDSGNTIY
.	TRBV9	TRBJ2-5	ASSVGLQETQY
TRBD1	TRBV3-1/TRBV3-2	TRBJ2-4	ASSQRVQGGGSKNIQY
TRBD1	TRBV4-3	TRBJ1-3	ASSLGGSSGNTIY
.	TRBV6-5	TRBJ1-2	ASRRGDYGYT
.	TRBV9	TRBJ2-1	ASSVGSWGGLNEQF
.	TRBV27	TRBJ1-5	ASSYQGSNQPQH
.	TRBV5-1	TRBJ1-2	ASHRENSYGYT
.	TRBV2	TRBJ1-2	ASGRGVGYT
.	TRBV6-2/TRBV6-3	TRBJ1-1	ASSYIVYTEAF
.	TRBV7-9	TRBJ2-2	ASSLLGGRTGELF
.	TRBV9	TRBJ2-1	ASSLTGSGYNEQF
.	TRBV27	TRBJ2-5	ASSLVGLQETQY
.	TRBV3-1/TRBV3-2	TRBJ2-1	ASSQAGVNEQF
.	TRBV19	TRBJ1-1	ASSMWDTEAF
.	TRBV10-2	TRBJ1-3	ASSGTVSGNTIY
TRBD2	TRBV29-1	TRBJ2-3	SVQRGLAGTLTDTQY
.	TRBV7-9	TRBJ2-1	ASSLRLDEQF
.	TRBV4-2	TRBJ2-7	ASSQEDAGYEQY
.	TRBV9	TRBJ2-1	ASSVALKEEQF
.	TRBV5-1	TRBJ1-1	ASSPRGERNTEAF
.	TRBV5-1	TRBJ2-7	ASSYVEGYEQY
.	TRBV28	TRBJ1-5	ASSLSGFYQPQH
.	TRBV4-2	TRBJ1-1	ASSQGAGGNTEAF
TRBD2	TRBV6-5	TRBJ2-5	ASSNSGAVQETQY
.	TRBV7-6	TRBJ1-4	ASSPMTAYNEKLF
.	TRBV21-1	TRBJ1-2	ASSKDRPLRGSYGYT
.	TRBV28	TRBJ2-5	ASSSPRAPGRRYQETQY
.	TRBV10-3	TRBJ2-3	AISESTTASTDTQY
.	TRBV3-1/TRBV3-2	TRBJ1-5	ASSQKGGQPQH
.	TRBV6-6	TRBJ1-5	ASSYFAPDSNQPQH
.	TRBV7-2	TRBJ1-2	ASSNGESSGYT
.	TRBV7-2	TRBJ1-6	ASSYVNSPLH
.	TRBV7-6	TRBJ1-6	ASSLWGSPLH
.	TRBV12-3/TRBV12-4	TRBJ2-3	ASSLSDTQY
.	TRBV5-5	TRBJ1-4	ASSLRSNEKLF
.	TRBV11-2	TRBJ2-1	ASSPGTSYAGEQF
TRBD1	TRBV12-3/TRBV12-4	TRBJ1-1	ASSPTGSTEAF
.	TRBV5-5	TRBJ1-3	ASSLVWPGSGNTIY
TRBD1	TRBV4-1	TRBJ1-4	ASRKQGTNEKLF
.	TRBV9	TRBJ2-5	ASSVWGGLAETQY
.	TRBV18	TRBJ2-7	ASSPGPYTYEQY
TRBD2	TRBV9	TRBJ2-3	ASSPLTSGSSTDTQY
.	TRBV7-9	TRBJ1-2	ASSLEGQPSYGYT